This T cell receptor beta chain was identified in a study of blood T cells in healthy people across ages. The sample holds a few counts of this clonotype. A sample-barcoded 5' primer and a J-beta primer mix were used in a second PCR of roughly 7 to 12 cycles. A single record per CDR3 protein comes from TCRdb applying MiXCR to the 5' RACE reads. Of about 650,000 distinct CDR3 sequences in the sample, about 34% are singletons; the top ten hold just over 15%. The V end was cut by 5 bases, the J end by 0 bases, with 13 bases between. Looked up from germline, CDR1 is MNHEY and CDR2 is SMNVEV (reference sequence). The CDR3 extends over 15 amino acids.

Sequenced sample: blood. The TCR comes from a woman older than 75 in good health. This rearrangement joins TRBV27 to TRBJ1-1; D gene uncertain. CDR3 in DNA: TGTGCCAGCAGTCCCCGACGGGGAATGAACACTGAAGCTTTCTTT. It yields the protein CASSPRRGMNTEAFF.